These 5 T cell receptor beta chains were sequenced from one sample in a study of blood T cell repertoires in COVID-19. Assay used: immunoSEQ multiplex PCR; TCRdb lists only in-frame clones, some missing. The sample records some 100,000 clones, approximately 91% being singletons. The sample consisted of peripheral blood. These receptors came from a man aged 55-75 years with acute or convalescent COVID-19.

This chain links TRBV5-1 with TRBJ1-1; 7 bases map to TRBD1. The length of the CDR3 is 14 residues. V shed 4 bases and J 6 bases; nucleotides not matched to a gene: 9. The germline gives CDR1 SGHRS, CDR2 YFSETQ. The CDR3 nucleotides read TGCGCCAGCAGCAGACTACAGGGGTTAGCTGAAGCTTTCTTT. Translating it yields CASSRLQGLAEAFF.

The chain joins TRBV5-1 to TRBJ1-2; 9 positions match TRBD1. The J segment lost 8 bases and the V segment lost 2 bases, leaving 13 bases of the junction unmatched. CDR3 length: 16 residues. Germline CDR1 and CDR2: SGHRS and YFSETQ. CDR3 sequence: CASSLNPGQGPQGYTF. DNA for the CDR3: TGCGCCAGCAGCTTAAATCCGGGACAGGGCCCCCAAGGCTACACCTTC.

The chain joins TRBV9 to TRBJ1-3, with a tentative D call TRBD1 (5 bases). CDR1 SGDLS and CDR2 YYNGEE come from the germline V gene. This CDR3 is 16 amino acids long. Trimming left V 0 bases short and J 0 bases short, with 10 bases between. CDR3 amino acids: CASSVAGGSSGNTIYF. CDR3 in DNA: TGTGCCAGCAGCGTAGCGGGGGGAAGCTCTGGAAACACCATATATTTT. The whole variable domain, filled in from reference TRBV9 and TRBJ1-3, reads DSGVTQTPKHLITATGQRVTLRCSPRSGDLSVYWYQQSLDQGLQFLIQYYNGEERAKGNILERFSAQQFPDLHSELNLSSLELGDSALYFCASSVAGGSSGNTIYFGEGSWLTVV.

This chain links TRBV10-2 with TRBJ1-3, with D perhaps TRBD1 (5 bases). The CDR3 length is 19 residues. V lost 0 bases to trimming and J lost 0 bases, with 18 bases between them. Germline V gene lookup returns CDR1 WSHSY and CDR2 SAAADI. This chain's CDR3 is CASSESPGAAESSGNTIYF. The CDR3 DNA reads as TGCGCCAGCAGTGAGTCGCCTGGGGCGGCGGAGAGCTCTGGAAACACCATATATTTT.

The chain is built from TRBV28 and TRBJ1-5, with no clear D. CDR3 length equals 14 residues. CDR1 and CDR2 from the germline V gene are MDHEN and SYDVKM. The germline V and J ends were trimmed by 3 bases and 7 bases, with 13 bases remaining between them. The CDR3 is CASSFSGSVQPQHF. DNA of the CDR3: TGTGCCAGCAGTTTTTCGGGGTCGGTGCAGCCCCAGCATTTT.